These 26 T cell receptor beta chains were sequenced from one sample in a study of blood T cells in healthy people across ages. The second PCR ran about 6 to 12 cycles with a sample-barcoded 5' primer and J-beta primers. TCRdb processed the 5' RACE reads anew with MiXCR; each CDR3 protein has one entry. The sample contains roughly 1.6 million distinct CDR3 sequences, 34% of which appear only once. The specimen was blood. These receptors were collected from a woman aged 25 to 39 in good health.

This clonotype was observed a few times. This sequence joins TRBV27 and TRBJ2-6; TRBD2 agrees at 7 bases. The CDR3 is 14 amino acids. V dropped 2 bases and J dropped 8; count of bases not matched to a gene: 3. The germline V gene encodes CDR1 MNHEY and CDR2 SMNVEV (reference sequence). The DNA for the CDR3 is TGTGCCAGCAGTTTAGTCGGGGGGACCAACGTCCTGACTTTC. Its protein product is CASSLVGGTNVLTF.

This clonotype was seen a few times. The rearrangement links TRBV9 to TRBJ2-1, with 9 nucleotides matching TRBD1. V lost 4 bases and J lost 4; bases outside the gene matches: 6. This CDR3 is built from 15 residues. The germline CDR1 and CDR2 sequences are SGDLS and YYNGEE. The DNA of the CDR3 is TGTGCCAGCAGCACCGCGACAGGGGGATACAATGAGCAGTTCTTC. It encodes CASSTATGGYNEQFF. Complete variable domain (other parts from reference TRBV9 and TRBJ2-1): DSGVTQTPKHLITATGQRVTLRCSPRSGDLSVYWYQQSLDQGLQFLIQYYNGEERAKGNILERFSAQQFPDLHSELNLSSLELGDSALYFCASSTATGGYNEQFFGPGTRLTVL.

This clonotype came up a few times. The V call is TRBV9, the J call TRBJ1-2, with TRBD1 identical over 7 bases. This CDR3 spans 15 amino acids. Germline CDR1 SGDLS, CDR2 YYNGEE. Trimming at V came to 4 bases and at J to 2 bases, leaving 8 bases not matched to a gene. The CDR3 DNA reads TGTGCCAGCAGCCGAGAGGGGGCCACCAACTATGGCTACACCTTC. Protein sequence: CASSREGATNYGYTF.

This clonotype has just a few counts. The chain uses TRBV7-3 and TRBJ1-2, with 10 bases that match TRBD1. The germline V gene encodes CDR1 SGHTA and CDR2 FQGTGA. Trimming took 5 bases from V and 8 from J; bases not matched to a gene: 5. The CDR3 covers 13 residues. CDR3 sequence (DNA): TGTGCCAGCAGCACCAGGACAGGGGGAGGCTACACCTTC. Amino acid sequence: CASSTRTGGGYTF.

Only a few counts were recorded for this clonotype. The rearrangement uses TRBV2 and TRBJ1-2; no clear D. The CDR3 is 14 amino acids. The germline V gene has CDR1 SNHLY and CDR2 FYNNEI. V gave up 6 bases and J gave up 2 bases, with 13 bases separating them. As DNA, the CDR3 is TGTGCCAGCAGCGCGGATGGAGGGAACTATGGCTACACCTTC. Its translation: CASSADGGNYGYTF.

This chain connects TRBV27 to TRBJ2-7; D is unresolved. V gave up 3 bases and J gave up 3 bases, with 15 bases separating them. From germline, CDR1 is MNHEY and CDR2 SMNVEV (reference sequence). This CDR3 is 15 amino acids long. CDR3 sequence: CASSFPRDGNYEQYF. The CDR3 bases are TGTGCCAGCAGTTTTCCAAGGGATGGGAACTACGAGCAGTACTTC.

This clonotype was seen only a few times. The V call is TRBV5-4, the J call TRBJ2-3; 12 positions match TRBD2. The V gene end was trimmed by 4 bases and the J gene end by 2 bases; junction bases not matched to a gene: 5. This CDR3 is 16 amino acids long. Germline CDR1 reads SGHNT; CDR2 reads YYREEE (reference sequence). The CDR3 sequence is CASSDTSGGTTDTQYF. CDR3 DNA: TGTGCCAGCAGCGATACTAGCGGGGGGACCACAGATACGCAGTATTTT.

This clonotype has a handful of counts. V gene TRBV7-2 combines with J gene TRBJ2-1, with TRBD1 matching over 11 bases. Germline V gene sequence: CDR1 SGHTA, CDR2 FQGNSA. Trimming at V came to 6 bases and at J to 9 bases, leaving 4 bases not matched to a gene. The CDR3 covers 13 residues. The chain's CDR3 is CASSRTGGVEQFF. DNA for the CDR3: TGTGCCAGCAGTAGGACAGGGGGCGTTGAGCAGTTCTTC.

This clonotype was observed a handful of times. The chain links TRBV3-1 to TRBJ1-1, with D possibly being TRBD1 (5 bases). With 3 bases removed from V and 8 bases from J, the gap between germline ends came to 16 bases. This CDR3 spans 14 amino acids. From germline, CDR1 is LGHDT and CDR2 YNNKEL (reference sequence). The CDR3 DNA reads TGTGCCAGCAGCCAGACGGGATTAGGGGCCGAAGCTTTCTTT. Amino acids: CASSQTGLGAEAFF.

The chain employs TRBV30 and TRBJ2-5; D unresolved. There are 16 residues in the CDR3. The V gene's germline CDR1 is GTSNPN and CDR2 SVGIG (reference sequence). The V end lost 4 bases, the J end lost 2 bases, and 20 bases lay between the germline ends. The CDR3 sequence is CAWNIFNERWQETQYF. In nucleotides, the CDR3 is TGTGCCTGGAACATCTTCAACGAGAGGTGGCAAGAGACCCAGTACTTC. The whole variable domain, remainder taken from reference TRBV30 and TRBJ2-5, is SQTIHQWPATLVQPVGSPLSLECTVEGTSNPNLYWYRQAAGRGLQLLFYSVGIGQISSEVPQNLSASRPQDRQFILSSKKLLLSDSGFYLCAWNIFNERWQETQYFGPGTRLLVL.

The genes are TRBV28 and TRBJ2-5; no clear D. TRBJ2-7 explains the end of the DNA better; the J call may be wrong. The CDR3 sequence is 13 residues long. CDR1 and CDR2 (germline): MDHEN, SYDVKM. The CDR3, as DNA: TGTGCCAGCAGTATGAACAGCTATCTCGAGCAGTACTTC. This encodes CASSMNSYLEQYF.

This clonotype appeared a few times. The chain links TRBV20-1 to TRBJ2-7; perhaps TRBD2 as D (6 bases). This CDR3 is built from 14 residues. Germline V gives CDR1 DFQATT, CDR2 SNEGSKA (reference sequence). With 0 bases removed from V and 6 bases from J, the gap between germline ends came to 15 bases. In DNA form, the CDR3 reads TGCAGTGCTAGAGATCAGGGACTCCCAGGCGAGCAGTACTTC. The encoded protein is CSARDQGLPGEQYF.

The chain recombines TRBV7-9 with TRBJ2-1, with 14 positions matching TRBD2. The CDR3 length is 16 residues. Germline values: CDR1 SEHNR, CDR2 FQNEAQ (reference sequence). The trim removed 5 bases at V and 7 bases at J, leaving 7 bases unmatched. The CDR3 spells CASSPTSGREVNEQFF. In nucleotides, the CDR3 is TGTGCCAGCAGCCCGACTAGCGGGAGGGAGGTAAATGAGCAGTTCTTC. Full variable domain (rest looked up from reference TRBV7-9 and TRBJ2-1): DTGVSQNPRHKITKRGQNVTFRCDPISEHNRLYWYRQTLGQGPEFLTYFQNEAQLEKSRLLSDRFSAERPKGSFSTLEIQRTEQGDSAMYLCASSPTSGREVNEQFFGPGTRLTVL.

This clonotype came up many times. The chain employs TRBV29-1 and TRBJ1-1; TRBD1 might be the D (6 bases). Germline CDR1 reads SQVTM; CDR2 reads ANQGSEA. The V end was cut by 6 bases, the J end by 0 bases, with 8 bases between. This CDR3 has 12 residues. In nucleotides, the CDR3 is TGCAGCGTCACAGGGATGAACACTGAAGCTTTCTTT. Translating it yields CSVTGMNTEAFF.

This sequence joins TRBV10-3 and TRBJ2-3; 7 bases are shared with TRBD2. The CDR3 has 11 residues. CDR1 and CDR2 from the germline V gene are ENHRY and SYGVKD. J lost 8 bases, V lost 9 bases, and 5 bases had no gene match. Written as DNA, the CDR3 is TGTGCCATTACTGGCGGGGGTACGCAGTATTTT. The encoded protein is CAITGGGTQYF.

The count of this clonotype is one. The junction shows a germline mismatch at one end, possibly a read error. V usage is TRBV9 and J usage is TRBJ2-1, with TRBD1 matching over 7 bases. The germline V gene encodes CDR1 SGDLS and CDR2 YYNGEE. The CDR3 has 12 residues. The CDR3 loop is CASGDSYKEQFF. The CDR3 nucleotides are TGTGCCAGCGGGGACAGTTACAAGGAGCAGTTCTTC.

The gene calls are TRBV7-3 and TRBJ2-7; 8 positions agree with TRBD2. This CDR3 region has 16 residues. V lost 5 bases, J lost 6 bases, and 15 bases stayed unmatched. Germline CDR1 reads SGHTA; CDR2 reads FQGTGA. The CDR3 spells CASSPPGGGLLGEQYF. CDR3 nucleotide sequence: TGTGCCAGCAGCCCCCCCGGCGGGGGGCTATTAGGCGAGCAGTACTTC.

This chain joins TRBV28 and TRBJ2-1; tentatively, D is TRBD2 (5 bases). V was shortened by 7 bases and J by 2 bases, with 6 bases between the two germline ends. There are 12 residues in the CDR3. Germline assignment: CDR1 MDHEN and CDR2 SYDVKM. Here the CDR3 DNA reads TGTGCCAGCACGAGGGCCTACAATGAGCAGTTCTTC. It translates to CASTRAYNEQFF.

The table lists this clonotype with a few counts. The DNA of the CDR3 is TGTGCCAGCAGGATTAGCGGGGGCACAGATACGCAGTATTTT. Amino acids: CASRISGGTDTQYF. The genes are TRBV11-2 and TRBJ2-3; TRBD2 agrees at 8 bases. The CDR3 consists of 14 residues. CDR1 is SGHAT, CDR2 FQNNGV, per germline. Trimming took 6 bases from V and 1 from J; bases not matched to a gene: 3.

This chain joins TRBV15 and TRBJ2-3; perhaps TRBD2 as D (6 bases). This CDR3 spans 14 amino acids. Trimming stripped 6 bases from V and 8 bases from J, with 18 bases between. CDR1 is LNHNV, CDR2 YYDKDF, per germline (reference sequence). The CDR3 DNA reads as TGTGCCACCAGGGATAGCGGCATTCTGGGTACGCAGTATTTT. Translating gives CATRDSGILGTQYF.

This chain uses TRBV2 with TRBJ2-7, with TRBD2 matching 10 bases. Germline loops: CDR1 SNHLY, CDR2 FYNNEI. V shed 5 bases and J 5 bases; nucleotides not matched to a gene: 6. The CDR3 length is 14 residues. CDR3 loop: CASSRSGRVDEQYF. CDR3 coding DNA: TGTGCCAGCAGTAGGAGCGGGAGGGTCGACGAGCAGTACTTC.

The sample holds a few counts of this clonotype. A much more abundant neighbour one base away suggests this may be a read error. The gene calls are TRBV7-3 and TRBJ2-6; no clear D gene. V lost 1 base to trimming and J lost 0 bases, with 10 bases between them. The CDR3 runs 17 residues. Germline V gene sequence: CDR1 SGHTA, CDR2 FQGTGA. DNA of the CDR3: TGTGCCAGCAGCTTAATGCCCTCGAACTCTGGGGCCAACGTCCTGACTTTC. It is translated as CASSLMPSNSGANVLTF. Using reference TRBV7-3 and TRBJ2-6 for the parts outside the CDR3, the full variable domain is GAGVSQTPSNKVTEKGKYVELRCDPISGHTALYWYRQSLGQGPEFLIYFQGTGAADDSGLPNDRFFAVRPEGSVSTLKIQRTERGDSAVYLCASSLMPSNSGANVLTFGAGSRLTVL.

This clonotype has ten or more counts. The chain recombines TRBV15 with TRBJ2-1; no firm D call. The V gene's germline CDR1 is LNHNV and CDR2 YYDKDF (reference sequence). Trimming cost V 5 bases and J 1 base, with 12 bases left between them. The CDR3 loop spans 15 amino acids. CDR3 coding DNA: TGTGCCACCAGCGGCCGACACGATTCCTACAATGAGCAGTTCTTC. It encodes CATSGRHDSYNEQFF.

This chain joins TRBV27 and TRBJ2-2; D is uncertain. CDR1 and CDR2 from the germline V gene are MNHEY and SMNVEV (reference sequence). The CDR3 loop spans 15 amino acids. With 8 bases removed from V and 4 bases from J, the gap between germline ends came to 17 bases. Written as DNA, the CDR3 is TGTGCCAGCGTAGCCATAGGCCCCTTCACCGGGGAGCTGTTTTTT. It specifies CASVAIGPFTGELFF.

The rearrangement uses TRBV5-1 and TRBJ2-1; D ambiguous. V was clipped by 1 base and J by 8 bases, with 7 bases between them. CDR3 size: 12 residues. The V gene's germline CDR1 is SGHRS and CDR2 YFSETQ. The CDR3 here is CASSLTADEQFF. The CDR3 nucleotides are TGCGCCAGCAGCTTGACGGCGGATGAGCAGTTCTTC.

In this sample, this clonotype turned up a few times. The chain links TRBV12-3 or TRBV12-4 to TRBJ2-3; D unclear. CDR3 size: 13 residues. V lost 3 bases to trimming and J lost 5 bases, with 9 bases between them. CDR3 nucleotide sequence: TGTGCCAGCAGTTTCGTCAAGGGAGATACGCAGTATTTT. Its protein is CASSFVKGDTQYF.